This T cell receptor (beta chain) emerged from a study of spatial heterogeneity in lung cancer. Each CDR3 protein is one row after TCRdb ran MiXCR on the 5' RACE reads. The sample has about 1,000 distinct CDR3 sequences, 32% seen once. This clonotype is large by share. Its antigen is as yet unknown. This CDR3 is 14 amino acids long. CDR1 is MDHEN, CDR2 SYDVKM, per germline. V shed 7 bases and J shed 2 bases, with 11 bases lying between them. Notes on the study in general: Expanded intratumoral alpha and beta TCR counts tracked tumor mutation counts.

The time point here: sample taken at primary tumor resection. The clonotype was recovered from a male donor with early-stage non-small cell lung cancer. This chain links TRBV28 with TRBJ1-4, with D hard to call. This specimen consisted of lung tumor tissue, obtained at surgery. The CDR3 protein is CASTLTPTNEKLFF. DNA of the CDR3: TGTGCCAGCACCCTGACACCGACTAATGAAAAACTGTTTTTT.